The clone carrying this TCR beta chain was detected once. Its target is not known. ViraFEST expansion of antigen-specific CD4+ T cells with viral peptide pools preceded sequencing. Upon completion of around eleven days in culture, CD4+ T cells were isolated. Vaccine recipients, nucleocapsid antibody negative, had no prior SARS-CoV-2 infection. On both days 3 and 7, half of the culture medium was replaced with IL-2 medium. The CDR3 totals 19 residues. V lost 4 bases and J lost 0; bases outside the gene matches: 15. CDR1 SGHAT and CDR2 FQNNGV come from the germline V gene. These data belong to a study of vaccination effects on CD4 cells after COVID-19. Method: immunoSEQ multiplex PCR; TCRdb's copy keeps in-frame clones and lacks some. The table records about 68,000 clones, 75% to 85% of them present only once.

The sample consisted of CD4+ T cells from PBMCs cultured with SARS-CoV-2 spike peptides, taken before COVID-19 vaccination. The J gene is TRBJ1-2, the V gene TRBV11-2; 9 bases fit TRBD1. The sequence was obtained from a human donor who received a COVID-19 vaccine. The CDR3 loop reads CASSSDGRTGAGSNYGYTF. In nucleotides, the CDR3 is TGTGCCAGCAGCTCCGATGGGAGGACAGGGGCCGGGTCTAACTATGGCTACACCTTC. Full variable domain (rest looked up from reference TRBV11-2 and TRBJ1-2): EAGVAQSPRYKIIEKRQSVAFWCNPISGHATLYWYQQILGQGPKLLIQFQNNGVVDDSQLPKDRFSAERLKGVDSTLKIQPAKLEDSAVYLCASSSDGRTGAGSNYGYTFGSGTRLTVV.